The clone carrying this T cell receptor (beta chain) was counted a single time. As yet, its antigen is unknown. The data were obtained in a study of T cell responses to AZD1222 COVID-19 vaccine. Study observations and caveats: Within unmutated variant regions lay the reported targets of nearly half of spike-specific TCRs. Repertoires were sampled only after the peak T cell response. At baseline, just a handful of AZD1222 recipients tested seropositive. Spike regions recognized by vaccine-associated CD4 TCRs spanned the protein, led by 160-218 and 743-854.

Measured with immunoSEQ multiplex PCR; TCRdb has only the in-frame clones, and not every one. The sample includes 140,000 to 150,000 clones, 70% to 90% seen only once; the top ten take around 8.6%. The source material was peripheral blood, sampled on day 0 of AZD1222 vaccination. The sequence was collected from an adult in good health.

The CDR3 DNA is TGTGCCAGCAGCTTGAGCGGCAGGCCTCAGCCCCAGCATTTT. Its protein is CASSLSGRPQPQHF. The chain recombines TRBV11-2 with TRBJ1-5; no firm D call. The CDR3 has 14 amino acids. Germline CDR1 SGHAT, CDR2 FQNNGV. The V and J ends lost 3 bases and 6 bases respectively, with 12 bases between them.